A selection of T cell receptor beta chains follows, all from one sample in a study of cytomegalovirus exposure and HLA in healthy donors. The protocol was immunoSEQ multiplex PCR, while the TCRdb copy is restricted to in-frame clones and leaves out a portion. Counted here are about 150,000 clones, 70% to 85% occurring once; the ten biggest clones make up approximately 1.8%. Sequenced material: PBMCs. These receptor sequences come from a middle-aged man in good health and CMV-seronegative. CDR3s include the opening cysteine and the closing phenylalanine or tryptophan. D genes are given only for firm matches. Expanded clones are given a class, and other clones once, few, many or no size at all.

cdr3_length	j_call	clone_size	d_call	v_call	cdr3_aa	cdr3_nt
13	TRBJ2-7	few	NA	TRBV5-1	CASSLGAGYEQYF	TGCGCCAGCAGCTTGGGGGCAGGTTACGAGCAGTACTTC
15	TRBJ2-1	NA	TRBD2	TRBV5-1	CASSFVASGGNEQFF	TGCGCCAGCAGCTTCGTAGCTAGCGGGGGGAATGAGCAGTTCTTC
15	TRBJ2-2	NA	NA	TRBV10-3	CAISGNRDPTGELFF	TGTGCCATCAGTGGAAACAGGGATCCCACCGGGGAGCTGTTTTTT
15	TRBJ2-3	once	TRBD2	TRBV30	CAWSVGSGGRGTQYF	TGTGCCTGGAGTGTGGGTAGCGGGGGACGCGGTACGCAGTATTTT
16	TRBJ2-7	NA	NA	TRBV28	CASSLRGPLLNYEQYF	TGTGCCAGCAGTTTACGAGGCCCCCTATTAAACTACGAGCAGTACTTC
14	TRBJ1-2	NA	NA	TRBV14	CASSQSTVSGGYTF	TGTGCCAGCAGCCAATCTACAGTCTCCGGTGGCTACACCTTC
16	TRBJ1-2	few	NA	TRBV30	CAWSASEDGSNHGYTF	TGTGCCTGGAGTGCCTCCGAGGACGGGAGTAACCATGGCTACACCTTC
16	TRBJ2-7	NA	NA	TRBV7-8	CASNPYRDSKGYEQYF	TGTGCCAGCAACCCCTATCGGGACTCGAAAGGTTACGAGCAGTACTTC
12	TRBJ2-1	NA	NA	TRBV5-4	CASSGDNNEQFF	TGTGCCAGCAGCGGGGACAACAATGAGCAGTTCTTC
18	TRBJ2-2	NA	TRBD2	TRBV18	CASSPSPGTSGITGELFF	TGTGCCAGCTCACCCAGCCCCGGGACTAGCGGAATTACCGGGGAGCTGTTTTTT
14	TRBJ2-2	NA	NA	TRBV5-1	CASSLQNLGGELFF	TGCGCCAGCAGCTTGCAGAACCTTGGTGGGGAGCTGTTTTTT
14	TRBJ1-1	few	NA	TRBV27	CASTSARGGTEAFF	TGTGCCAGCACCTCGGCAAGAGGGGGAACTGAAGCTTTCTTT
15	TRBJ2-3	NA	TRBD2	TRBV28	CASSQMGGNTDTQYF	TGTGCCAGCAGCCAAATGGGGGGGAACACAGATACGCAGTATTTT
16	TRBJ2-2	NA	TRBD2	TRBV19	CASSIRAGGNTGELFF	TGTGCCAGTAGTATCAGAGCGGGGGGGAACACCGGGGAGCTGTTTTTT
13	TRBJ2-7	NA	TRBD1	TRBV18	CASSPQGAGEQYF	TGTGCCAGCTCCCCTCAGGGGGCGGGCGAGCAGTACTTC